A single sample is the source of the 25 T cell receptor beta chains below, sequenced in a study of blood T cell repertoires in COVID-19. Profiled with immunoSEQ multiplex PCR; TCRdb holds only in-frame clones, not every one. The sample lists about 190,000 clones; over 80% were seen once. Source material: peripheral blood. Receptors were obtained from a woman in her twenties or thirties with acute or convalescent COVID-19.

The table lists this clone with a count of one. The rearrangement uses TRBV19 and TRBJ2-3; TRBD2 matches at 13 bases. This CDR3 comprises 14 residues. Looked up from germline, CDR1 is LNHDA and CDR2 is SQIVND (reference sequence). The ends lost 9 bases at V and 3 bases at J; junction bases unmatched: 3. DNA for the CDR3: TGTGCCAGCACTAGCGGGAGGGTGACAGATACGCAGTATTTT. The encoded protein is CASTSGRVTDTQYF.

This clone is a singleton in its sample. This chain joins TRBV28 and TRBJ1-2; D remains ambiguous. Germline loops: CDR1 MDHEN, CDR2 SYDVKM. V was cut by 6 bases and J by 8 bases, with 16 bases left in between. The CDR3 contains 13 residues. CDR3 region: CASRGGSLWGYTF. The CDR3 DNA sequence: TGTGCCAGCAGGGGAGGGAGTTTATGGGGCTACACCTTC.

The chain has TRBV7-9 and TRBJ2-7; 9 nucleotides align to TRBD2. Germline V CDR1 and CDR2: SEHNR, FQNEAQ (reference sequence). CDR3 length equals 13 residues. J lost 4 bases, V lost 6 bases, and 4 bases had no gene match. In DNA form, the CDR3 reads TGTGCCAGCAGTTCTCTAGCGGGGTACGAGCAGTACTTC. Translated, it gives CASSSLAGYEQYF. Combining the CDR3 with reference TRBV7-9 and TRBJ2-7 gives the whole variable domain DTGVSQNPRHKITKRGQNVTFRCDPISEHNRLYWYRQTLGQGPEFLTYFQNEAQLEKSRLLSDRFSAERPKGSFSTLEIQRTEQGDSAMYLCASSSLAGYEQYFGPGTRLTVT.

The chain joins TRBV12-3 or TRBV12-4 to TRBJ1-1; tentatively, D is TRBD1 (5 bases). CDR3 size: 11 residues. Trimming shortened V by 3 bases and J by 11 bases, and 10 bases separated the two germline ends. The CDR3 sequence is CASSLGLEAFF. DNA for the CDR3: TGTGCCAGCAGTTTGGGGCTCGAGGCTTTCTTT.

The DNA for the CDR3 is TGTGCCAGCAGGGGGGGGACAGGGGATAATTCACCCCTCCACTTT. Amino acid sequence: CASRGGTGDNSPLHF. The chain recombines TRBV6-5 with TRBJ1-6; 10 bases map to TRBD1. Germline V gene sequence: CDR1 MNHEY, CDR2 SVGAGI. Losses at the gene ends were 6 bases for V and 5 bases for J; bases not matched to a gene: 4. The CDR3 totals 15 residues.

The chain combines TRBV9 with TRBJ1-4; D may be TRBD1 (5 bases). The CDR3 loop spans 15 amino acids. Germline loops: CDR1 SGDLS, CDR2 YYNGEE. V lost 4 bases, J lost 0 bases, and 10 bases lay in between. The CDR3 nucleotides read TGTGCCAGCAGCAGACGACAGACAACTAATGAAAAACTGTTTTTT. This translates into CASSRRQTTNEKLFF.

The chain couples TRBV6-5 to TRBJ1-2; no reliable D call. CDR3 size: 13 residues. Trimming left V 2 bases short and J 4 bases short, with 8 bases between. From germline, CDR1 is MNHEY and CDR2 SVGAGI. The CDR3 is CASSYDPGYGYTF. As DNA, the CDR3 is TGTGCCAGCAGTTACGATCCGGGCTATGGCTACACCTTC.

The chain joins TRBV6-2 or TRBV6-3 to TRBJ1-6; D is undetermined. V lost 4 bases and J 0 bases, leaving 10 bases between the germline ends. In germline, CDR1 is MNHEY, CDR2 SVGEGT. The CDR3 contains 16 residues. CDR3 protein: CASSSRRSSYNSPLHF. As DNA, the CDR3 is TGTGCCAGCAGTTCTAGAAGGAGCTCCTATAATTCACCCCTCCACTTT.

This clone has only a few counts. The J gene is TRBJ1-3, the V gene TRBV11-2, with TRBD1 matching over 11 bases. The CDR3 loop spans 16 amino acids. Looked up from germline, CDR1 is SGHAT and CDR2 is FQNNGV. The ends lost 1 base at V and 4 bases at J; junction bases unmatched: 3. CDR3 bases: TGTGCCAGCAGCTTAGGCGGACAGGGGGCAGGAAACACCATATATTTT. Translated: CASSLGGQGAGNTIYF.

This clone has a single count. The J gene is TRBJ2-5, the V gene TRBV3-1 (or the pseudogene TRBV3-2); TRBD2 matches 8 bases. The J segment lost 7 bases and the V segment lost 4 bases, leaving 11 bases of the junction unmatched. Germline lookup yields CDR1 LGHDT and CDR2 YNNKEL (reference sequence). The CDR3 extends over 15 amino acids. CDR3 region: CASSPGGASGGTQYF. In DNA form, the CDR3 reads TGTGCCAGCAGCCCGGGGGGGGCCTCCGGAGGGACCCAGTACTTC.

This clone was recorded a few times. The chain uses TRBV14 and TRBJ1-6; no reliable D call. V gave up 4 bases and J gave up 10 bases, with 20 bases separating them. CDR3 size: 16 residues. CDR1 and CDR2 from the germline V gene are SGHDN and FVKESK. The CDR3 is CASSPSGDPWRSPLHF. The CDR3 nucleotides read TGTGCCAGCAGCCCCTCCGGCGATCCTTGGAGATCACCCCTCCACTTT.

V usage is TRBV29-1 and J usage is TRBJ1-4, with 8 positions matching TRBD1. J gave up 5 bases and V 5 bases, and 4 bases lay outside the gene matches. Germline V lookup: CDR1 SQVTM, CDR2 ANQGSEA. This CDR3 has 13 residues. The CDR3 bases are TGCAGCGTTCGGACAGGGCTGAATGAAAAACTGTTTTTT. Translation: CSVRTGLNEKLFF.

V gene TRBV7-6 combines with J gene TRBJ2-7; possible D gene TRBD2, 5 bases. Trimming stripped 0 bases from V and 0 bases from J, with 12 bases between. The CDR3 is 16 amino acids. From germline, CDR1 is SGHVS and CDR2 FNYEAQ. This CDR3 reads CASSLAREQNSYEQYF. For the CDR3, the DNA is TGTGCCAGCAGCTTAGCGAGGGAACAGAACTCCTACGAGCAGTACTTC.

The gene calls are TRBV6-1 and TRBJ1-2, with D maybe TRBD1 (6 bases). Germline-derived CDR1 and CDR2 are MNHNS and SASEGT. The ends were cut back, 3 bases at V and 2 bases at J, with 7 bases in the middle. The CDR3 is 13 amino acids. The CDR3 is CASSEDSNYGYTF. CDR3 nucleotide sequence: TGTGCCAGCAGTGAGGACAGCAACTATGGCTACACCTTC.

The rearrangement links TRBV7-2 to TRBJ2-5; the D gene is possibly TRBD2 (7 bases). This CDR3 spans 14 amino acids. Deletions cut 2 bases from V and 4 bases from J, with 11 bases between. Germline CDR1 SGHTA, CDR2 FQGNSA. Here the CDR3 reads CASSLSGGPETQYF. In nucleotides, the CDR3 is TGTGCCAGCAGCTTATCCGGGGGGCCAGAGACCCAGTACTTC.

This clone was seen once. The chain recombines TRBV28 with TRBJ1-1, with D possibly matching TRBD1 (6 bases). This CDR3 has 14 amino acids. Trimming left V 4 bases short and J 0 bases short, with 9 bases between. CDR1 and CDR2 from the germline V gene are MDHEN and SYDVKM. In DNA form, the CDR3 reads TGTGCCAGCAGTTCGACAGGCATGAACACTGAAGCTTTCTTT. Protein sequence: CASSSTGMNTEAFF.

The genes are TRBV3-1 (or the pseudogene TRBV3-2) and TRBJ2-5; TRBD1 is a possible D gene (6 bases). V was cut by 0 bases and J by 2 bases, with 7 bases left in between. CDR1 is LGHDT, CDR2 YNNKEL, per germline (reference sequence). The CDR3 has 14 amino acids. The CDR3 DNA follows: TGTGCCAGCAGCCAAGATGGGACACAAGAGACCCAGTACTTC. It specifies CASSQDGTQETQYF.

The genes are TRBV28 and TRBJ1-5, with D unresolved. The V gene's germline CDR1 is MDHEN and CDR2 SYDVKM. Trimming removed 2 bases at V and 0 bases at J, with 20 bases between. This CDR3 region has 19 residues. CDR3 sequence (DNA): TGTGCCAGCAGTTTAATTTTTTGGCCGGGATTTCCTAGCAATCAGCCCCAGCATTTT. Translation gives CASSLIFWPGFPSNQPQHF.

The chain combines TRBV28 with TRBJ1-1, with D tentatively TRBD1 (5 bases). CDR3 size: 10 residues. Germline V gene data show CDR1 as MDHEN and CDR2 as SYDVKM. The germline V and J ends were trimmed by 10 bases and 11 bases, with 14 bases remaining between them. CDR3 sequence: CAIRDREAFF. DNA of the CDR3: TGTGCCATCAGGGATCGGGAGGCTTTCTTT.

Details on this clone: This CDR3 is also generated by other DNA sequences in the sample. The chain links TRBV12-3 or TRBV12-4 to TRBJ1-3, with no clear D. The CDR3 consists of 13 residues. Trimming took off 6 bases at V and 0 bases at J, with 6 bases between the two ends. Here the CDR3 DNA reads TGTGCCAGCAGCGGGAGCTCTGGAAACACCATATATTTT. This encodes CASSGSSGNTIYF.

This sequence joins TRBV9 and TRBJ2-1, with TRBD2 matching over 9 bases. V shed 1 base, J shed 5 bases, and the junction held 4 bases outside the gene matches. The CDR3 spans 15 residues. Germline V gene lookup returns CDR1 SGDLS and CDR2 YYNGEE. CDR3 amino acids: CASSVSGRFDNEQFF. CDR3 DNA sequence: TGTGCCAGCAGCGTAAGCGGGAGGTTCGACAATGAGCAGTTCTTC.

The V and J genes are TRBV3-1 (or the pseudogene TRBV3-2) and TRBJ2-5; D call uncertain. V was shortened by 2 bases and J by 5 bases, with 6 bases between the two germline ends. The CDR3 extends over 12 amino acids. CDR1 and CDR2 (germline): LGHDT, YNNKEL (reference sequence). CDR3 sequence (DNA): TGTGCCAGCAGCCAACACGGGGAGACCCAGTACTTC. Translated: CASSQHGETQYF.

The rearrangement uses TRBV28 and TRBJ1-5; D remains unclear. V lost 4 bases, J lost 0 bases, and 22 bases lay in between. CDR3 length: 19 amino acids. Looked up from germline, CDR1 is MDHEN and CDR2 is SYDVKM. CDR3 nucleotides: TGTGCCAGCAGTTCATCACGGGGATGGCGGACCGTTAGCAATCAGCCCCAGCATTTT. Translation: CASSSSRGWRTVSNQPQHF.

This sequence joins TRBV5-1 and TRBJ2-1; 12 bases agree with TRBD2. The CDR3 has 15 residues. Germline V lookup: CDR1 SGHRS, CDR2 YFSETQ. After removal of 4 bases from V and 5 bases from J, the junction contained 4 bases not matched to a gene. This CDR3 is CASSEGTSGHNEQFF. As DNA, the CDR3 is TGCGCCAGCAGCGAGGGGACTAGCGGGCACAATGAGCAGTTCTTC. Supplemented by reference TRBV5-1 and TRBJ2-1, the full variable domain reads KAGVTQTPRYLIKTRGQQVTLSCSPISGHRSVSWYQQTPGQGLQFLFEYFSETQRNKGNFPGRFSGRQFSNSRSEMNVSTLELGDSALYLCASSEGTSGHNEQFFGPGTRLTVL.

This sequence joins TRBV7-8 and TRBJ1-1, with D perhaps matching TRBD1 (6 bases). This CDR3 has 14 amino acids. The germline V gene encodes CDR1 SGHVS and CDR2 FQNEAQ. V lost 5 bases and J 0 bases, leaving 10 bases between the germline ends. DNA for the CDR3: TGTGCCAGCAGCCCCAGGGGCTTGAACACTGAAGCTTTCTTT. This encodes CASSPRGLNTEAFF.